The 11 T cell receptor beta chains given below trace back to one sample, sequenced in a study of CD8 T cells in Susac syndrome. Random hexamers primed reverse transcription of about 0.45 to 1 ug RNA. TCRdb re-called the immunoSEQ multiplex PCR reads through MiXCR, storing one row per CDR3 protein. The table records approximately 190,000 distinct CDR3 sequences, 85% to 95% of them present only once. The source material was CD4+ T cells from PBMCs. The receptors shown here come from a human donor in good health.

The chain joins TRBV28 to TRBJ2-7; D is uncertain. The germline CDR1 and CDR2 sequences are MDHEN and SYDVKM. V gave up 2 bases and J gave up 2 bases, with 4 bases separating them. CDR3 length equals 12 residues. This chain's CDR3 is CASSLRAYEQYF. The DNA of the CDR3 is TGTGCCAGCAGTTTAAGGGCCTACGAGCAGTACTTC. The complete variable domain, with remaining parts taken from reference TRBV28 and TRBJ2-7, reads DVKVTQSSRYLVKRTGEKVFLECVQDMDHENMFWYRQDPGLGLRLIYFSYDVKMKEKGDIPEGYSVSREKKERFSLILESASTNQTSMYLCASSLRAYEQYFGPGTRLTVT.

The J gene is TRBJ2-7, the V gene TRBV7-8, with D uncertain. The CDR3 spans 14 residues. V was clipped by 1 base and J by 2 bases, with 9 bases between them. Per the germline V gene, CDR1 is SGHVS and CDR2 is FQNEAQ. The CDR3 loop reads CASSLVDSTYEQYV. DNA for the CDR3: TGTGCCAGCAGCTTAGTTGACTCGACCTACGAGCAGTACGTC.

The chain combines TRBV29-1 with TRBJ2-3, with 8 bases fitting TRBD1. V trimming: 1 base; J trimming: 3 bases; junction bases outside the gene matches: 3. The CDR3 runs to 14 residues. CDR1 and CDR2 from the germline V gene are SQVTM and ANQGSEA. CDR3 in amino acids: CSVEAGGGTDTQYF. CDR3 DNA sequence: TGCAGCGTTGAAGCAGGGGGCGGTACAGATACGCAGTATTTT.

The chain employs TRBV19 and TRBJ2-7, with D possibly being TRBD2 (5 bases). Germline CDR1 reads LNHDA; CDR2 reads SQIVND (reference sequence). There are 12 residues in the CDR3. V was clipped by 6 bases and J by 1 base, with 7 bases between them. The CDR3 loop is CASSRRSYEQYF. CDR3 DNA: TGTGCCAGTAGCCGGAGGTCCTACGAGCAGTACTTC.

The V and J genes are TRBV9 and TRBJ2-3; D gene unclear. In germline, CDR1 is SGDLS, CDR2 YYNGEE. Trimming removed 0 bases at V and 4 bases at J, with 9 bases between. The CDR3 spans 14 residues. The CDR3 bases are TGTGCCAGCAGCGTAGCGACGTTTGCAGATACGCAGTATTTT. Protein product: CASSVATFADTQYF.

The chain joins TRBV7-9 to TRBJ2-1; tentative D call: TRBD2 (6 bases). V lost 1 base, J lost 10 bases, and 11 bases lay in between. The germline gives CDR1 SEHNR, CDR2 FQNEAQ (reference sequence). The CDR3 extends over 13 amino acids. CDR3 nucleotides: TGTGCCAGCAGCTTAGTTGGGGGAGGAGAGCAGTTCTTC. It translates to CASSLVGGGEQFF.

This chain joins TRBV10-3 and TRBJ2-1; D ambiguous. The CDR3 covers 13 residues. Trimming removed 6 bases at V and 1 base at J, with 7 bases between. The germline gives CDR1 ENHRY, CDR2 SYGVKD. The CDR3 here is CAIRLGSYNEQFF. The CDR3 DNA is TGTGCCATCAGGCTGGGGTCCTACAATGAGCAGTTCTTC.

In its sample, this clonotype was seen once. This chain joins TRBV7-8 and TRBJ1-1, with D hard to call. The CDR3 runs to 13 residues. Looked up from germline, CDR1 is SGHVS and CDR2 is FQNEAQ. V shed 9 bases and J shed 1 base, with 12 bases lying between them. CDR3 sequence reads: CARSLERNTEAFF. The CDR3 DNA sequence: TGTGCCAGGAGCCTAGAGCGGAACACTGAAGCTTTCTTT.

The rearrangement joins TRBV9 to TRBJ2-6, with TRBD2 as a possible D gene (6 bases). Trimming removed 7 bases from V and 3 bases from J, with 20 bases in between. The germline gives CDR1 SGDLS, CDR2 YYNGEE. The CDR3 loop spans 17 amino acids. The CDR3 protein is CASRRGAGLSGANVLTF. The CDR3 region has the DNA TGTGCCAGCCGGCGGGGCGCGGGCCTAAGTGGGGCCAACGTCCTGACTTTC.

The rearrangement links TRBV29-1 to TRBJ2-6; D might be TRBD2 (6 bases). Germline CDR1 and CDR2: SQVTM and ANQGSEA. The CDR3 is 18 amino acids. Between the trimmed V and J ends, which lost 6 bases and 0 bases, there was a span of 21 bases. DNA for the CDR3: TGCAGCGTGACGGATGGAAGGGCCGGGAGCTCTGGGGCCAACGTCCTGACTTTC. This codes for CSVTDGRAGSSGANVLTF.

The sample holds one count of this clonotype. The chain uses TRBV7-3 and TRBJ2-1; D is tentatively TRBD1 or TRBD2 (5 bases each). Germline values: CDR1 SGHTA, CDR2 FQGTGA. Trimming stripped 4 bases from V and 10 bases from J, with 11 bases between. This CDR3 has 12 residues. CDR3 nucleotide sequence: TGTGCCAGCAGCTCTCAGTGGGGGGAGCAGTTCTTC. Residues: CASSSQWGEQFF.